Presented here are 13 T cell receptor beta chains from one specimen sequenced in a study of T cell responses to AZD1222 COVID-19 vaccine (dated by TCRdb to the early 2020s). What the time point label conveys for this sample: baseline before first vaccination. Libraries were constructed by the immunoSEQ multiplex PCR assay. Sourced from immuneACCESS, this table was stored by TCRdb with only in-frame sequences that have V and J called. A share of the clones is absent; for the studies checked, an unresolved V gene accounts for under half, and the remainder has no known explanation. The sample records roughly 100,000 clones, approximately 91% of which are singletons. The top ten clones comprise about an eighth of the sample. Specimen: peripheral blood, collected on day 0 of AZD1222 vaccination. All receptors derive from an adult in good health.

In this sample, this clone turned up a few times. The chain recombines TRBV7-9 with TRBJ1-1; D uncertain. The V end lost 1 base, the J end lost 5 bases, and 11 bases lay between the germline ends. The CDR3 totals 14 residues. Germline CDR1 SEHNR, CDR2 FQNEAQ (reference sequence). The CDR3 DNA is TGTGCCAGCAGCTTAGGGGTCGGGAGGACTGAAGCTTTCTTT. It translates to CASSLGVGRTEAFF. Full variable domain (missing parts from reference TRBV7-9 and TRBJ1-1): DTGVSQNPRHKITKRGQNVTFRCDPISEHNRLYWYRQTLGQGPEFLTYFQNEAQLEKSRLLSDRFSAERPKGSFSTLEIQRTEQGDSAMYLCASSLGVGRTEAFFGQGTRLTVV.

The rearrangement joins TRBV9 to TRBJ2-2; unclear D gene. The CDR3 has 15 amino acids. V lost 1 base and J 2 bases, leaving 9 bases between the germline ends. Germline V gives CDR1 SGDLS, CDR2 YYNGEE. The CDR3 DNA follows: TGTGCCAGCAGCGTATTAGGAGAAAACACCGGGGAGCTGTTTTTT. It encodes CASSVLGENTGELFF.

V and J are TRBV19 and TRBJ2-7, with 10 bases fitting TRBD1. CDR3 size: 15 residues. Germline values: CDR1 LNHDA, CDR2 SQIVND (reference sequence). The junction had 8 bases not matched to a gene; V was cut back by 6 bases and J by 3 bases. The CDR3 nucleotides read TGTGCCAGTAGGCTCAGGGGACAGGGGTTCTACGAGCAGTACTTC. Protein sequence: CASRLRGQGFYEQYF.

This chain links TRBV5-1 with TRBJ1-6; 11 bases agree with TRBD1. This CDR3 has 14 amino acids. Trimming at V came to 0 bases and at J to 12 bases, leaving 2 bases not matched to a gene. CDR1 and CDR2 (germline): SGHRS, YFSETQ. This CDR3 reads CASSLEGQGGPLHF. The CDR3 DNA follows: TGCGCCAGCAGCTTGGAGGGACAGGGGGGACCCCTCCACTTT.

This chain links TRBV6-5 with TRBJ1-2, with D possibly matching TRBD1 (6 bases). The germline V and J ends were trimmed by 7 bases and 4 bases, with 10 bases remaining between them. This CDR3 has 12 residues. Per the germline V gene, CDR1 is MNHEY and CDR2 is SVGAGI. DNA for the CDR3: TGTGCCAGCAACCTACAGGGCTATGGCTACACCTTC. It encodes CASNLQGYGYTF.

This clone is a singleton in its sample. The chain recombines TRBV5-1 with TRBJ1-3; 7 nucleotides match TRBD1. This CDR3 comprises 14 residues. V lost 2 bases to trimming and J lost 4 bases; unmatched junction nucleotides: 3. The germline CDR1 and CDR2 sequences are SGHRS and YFSETQ. CDR3 DNA: TGCGCCAGCAGCTTTACAGGGGACGGAAACACCATATATTTT. The encoded protein is CASSFTGDGNTIYF. The full variable domain, completed using reference TRBV5-1 and TRBJ1-3, is KAGVTQTPRYLIKTRGQQVTLSCSPISGHRSVSWYQQTPGQGLQFLFEYFSETQRNKGNFPGRFSGRQFSNSRSEMNVSTLELGDSALYLCASSFTGDGNTIYFGEGSWLTVV.

The rearrangement joins TRBV5-1 to TRBJ2-1; D unresolved. Trimming removed 0 bases from V and 4 bases from J, with 8 bases in between. CDR3 size: 14 residues. The V gene's germline CDR1 is SGHRS and CDR2 YFSETQ. CDR3 sequence: CASSLGAPYNEQFF. CDR3 DNA: TGCGCCAGCAGCTTGGGGGCGCCTTACAATGAGCAGTTCTTC.

The J gene is TRBJ2-1, the V gene TRBV10-2, with 8 bases that match TRBD2. V lost 10 bases, J lost 0 bases, and 2 bases stayed unmatched. The CDR3 extends over 13 amino acids. Germline V lookup: CDR1 WSHSY, CDR2 SAAADI. The CDR3 region has the DNA TGCGCCACACTAGCGGACTCCTACAATGAGCAGTTCTTC. Its protein is CATLADSYNEQFF.

Only one count was recorded for this clone. The genes are TRBV6-2 or TRBV6-3 and TRBJ2-2, with TRBD2 identical over 8 bases. The CDR3 runs to 17 residues. Germline V CDR1 and CDR2: MNHEY, SVGEGT. V lost 2 bases to trimming and J lost 1 base; unmatched junction nucleotides: 6. CDR3 nucleotide sequence: TGTGCCAGCAGTTACCTCGGGCTAGCGGGGAACACCGGGGAGCTGTTTTTT. Translation: CASSYLGLAGNTGELFF.

The chain joins TRBV25-1 to TRBJ1-4; D not resolved. The CDR3 covers 16 residues. Germline V gene sequence: CDR1 MGHDK, CDR2 SYGVNS. Trimming stripped 1 base from V and 4 bases from J, with 13 bases between. The CDR3 is CASSESSGGHNEKLFF. The CDR3 region has the DNA TGTGCCAGCAGTGAATCCTCCGGAGGGCATAATGAAAAACTGTTTTTT.

The chain has TRBV9 and TRBJ1-2; D ambiguous. The CDR3 is made up of 13 amino acids. V shed 0 bases and J shed 6 bases, with 9 bases lying between them. The germline V gene has CDR1 SGDLS and CDR2 YYNGEE. The CDR3: CASSVAGIDGYTF. The CDR3 DNA follows: TGTGCCAGCAGCGTAGCGGGCATCGATGGCTACACCTTC.

The V and J genes are TRBV5-4 and TRBJ2-7, with a tentative D call TRBD1 (6 bases). Germline values: CDR1 SGHNT, CDR2 YYREEE (reference sequence). The V end lost 2 bases, the J end lost 3 bases, and 9 bases lay between the germline ends. This CDR3 is built from 13 residues. Here the CDR3 reads CASSLQGIYEQYF. The CDR3 DNA reads as TGTGCCAGCAGCTTACAGGGAATCTACGAGCAGTACTTC.

The chain has TRBV7-2 and TRBJ2-6, with 7 bases matching TRBD1. Germline assignment: CDR1 SGHTA and CDR2 FQGNSA. The V and J ends lost 0 bases and 0 bases, in that order; junction bases with no gene match: 5. The CDR3 is 18 residues long. The CDR3 DNA reads as TGTGCCAGCAGCTTAGCAGGGGGCCTGGGCTCTGGGGCCAACGTCCTGACTTTC. This translates into CASSLAGGLGSGANVLTF.